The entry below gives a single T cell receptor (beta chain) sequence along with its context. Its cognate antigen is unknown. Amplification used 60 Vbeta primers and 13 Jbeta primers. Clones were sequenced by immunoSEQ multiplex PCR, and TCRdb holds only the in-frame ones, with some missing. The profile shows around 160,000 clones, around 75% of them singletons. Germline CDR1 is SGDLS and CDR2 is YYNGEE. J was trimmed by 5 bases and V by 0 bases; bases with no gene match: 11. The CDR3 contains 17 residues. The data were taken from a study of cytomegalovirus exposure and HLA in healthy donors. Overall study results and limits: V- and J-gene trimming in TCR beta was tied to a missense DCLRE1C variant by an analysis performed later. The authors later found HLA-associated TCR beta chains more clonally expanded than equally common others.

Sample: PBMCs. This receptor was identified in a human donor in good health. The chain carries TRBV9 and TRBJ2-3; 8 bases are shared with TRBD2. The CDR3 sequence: CASSVGSSGLVLDTQYF. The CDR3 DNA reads TGTGCCAGCAGCGTAGGCTCTAGCGGGCTGGTCTTAGATACGCAGTATTTT.